One TCR beta chain is described in this entry. Its antigen remains unidentified. V was cut by 4 bases and J by 0 bases, with 3 bases left in between. CDR3 length: 12 amino acids. Germline values: CDR1 MGHDK, CDR2 SYGVNS. The time point: week 35, safety follow-up. Vaccinated patients received 300 ug of mutant IDH1 20-mer peptide per dose, with topical imiquimod. The data belong to a study of a mutant IDH1 vaccine in newly diagnosed glioma. Measured with immunoSEQ multiplex PCR; TCRdb has only the in-frame clones, and not every one. The sample carries roughly 50,000 clones, around 85% recorded once. The chain recombines TRBV25-1 with TRBJ2-5; D is ambiguous. The receptor comes from a man aged 35-49 years with glioma. The sequenced sample was PBMCs, obtained from a glioma patient whose treatment included an IDH1 peptide vaccine. This CDR3 reads CASSGYQETQYF. The CDR3 region has the DNA TGTGCCAGCAGTGGCTACCAAGAGACCCAGTACTTC.